What follows are 15 T cell receptor beta chains derived from one specimen sequenced in a study of cytomegalovirus exposure and HLA in healthy donors. Amplification used 60 Vbeta primers and 13 Jbeta primers. The protocol was immunoSEQ multiplex PCR, while the TCRdb copy is restricted to in-frame clones and leaves out a portion. The table records about 180,000 clones, 84% of them present only once. The sample was PBMCs. These receptors were taken from a man aged 25 to 40 in good health and CMV-seronegative.

This clone showed up just a few times. This rearrangement joins TRBV5-1 to TRBJ2-3; D is undetermined. The CDR3 runs 15 residues. With 4 bases removed from V and 2 bases from J, the gap between germline ends came to 14 bases. CDR1 SGHRS and CDR2 YFSETQ come from the germline V gene. This CDR3 is CASSPMGRHTDTQYF. The DNA of the CDR3 is TGCGCCAGCAGCCCAATGGGCAGGCACACAGATACGCAGTATTTT.

This CDR3 is CAWSGGREVDEQYF. The CDR3 nucleotides read TGTGCCTGGAGTGGTGGGCGGGAGGTAGACGAGCAGTACTTC. This rearrangement joins TRBV30 to TRBJ2-7, with 8 bases matching TRBD2. V shed 1 base and J 5 bases; nucleotides not matched to a gene: 7. The germline gives CDR1 GTSNPN, CDR2 SVGIG (reference sequence). The CDR3 is 14 residues long.

V and J are TRBV7-9 and TRBJ2-7; 7 bases align to TRBD1. The CDR3 loop spans 19 amino acids. Germline V gene data show CDR1 as SEHNR and CDR2 as FQNEAQ (reference sequence). V was clipped by 5 bases and J by 0 bases; unmatched bases: 19. In DNA form, the CDR3 reads TGTGCCAGCAGCCCCTACTTTCGTGAGGACAGGCCGTTCTCCTACGAGCAGTACTTC. This encodes CASSPYFREDRPFSYEQYF.

The rearrangement uses TRBV2 and TRBJ1-4; D perhaps matches TRBD1 (6 bases). The germline CDR1 and CDR2 sequences are SNHLY and FYNNEI. CDR3 length equals 14 residues. V was shortened by 6 bases and J by 4 bases, with 12 bases between the two germline ends. The CDR3 region is CASSSGQHNEKLFF. In DNA, the CDR3 is TGTGCCAGCAGCTCGGGACAACATAATGAAAAACTGTTTTTT. The variable domain in full, with the rest retrieved from reference TRBV2 and TRBJ1-4, is EPEVTQTPSHQVTQMGQEVILRCVPISNHLYFYWYRQILGQKVEFLVSFYNNEISEKSEIFDDQFSVERPDGSNFTLKIRSTKLEDSAMYFCASSSGQHNEKLFFGSGTQLSVL.

The CDR3 here is CASSSHSRGVETQYF. CDR3 DNA sequence: TGCGCCAGCAGCTCCCACTCACGGGGAGTGGAGACCCAGTACTTC. The chain couples TRBV5-1 to TRBJ2-5; a possible D gene is TRBD2 (5 bases). V gave up 3 bases and J gave up 5 bases, with 17 bases separating them. CDR1 SGHRS and CDR2 YFSETQ come from the germline V gene. The CDR3 sequence is 15 residues long.

The chain employs TRBV7-6 and TRBJ2-2, with D possibly matching TRBD1 (6 bases). The V and J ends lost 2 bases and 3 bases respectively, with 13 bases between them. Looked up from germline, CDR1 is SGHVS and CDR2 is FNYEAQ. The CDR3 is 16 residues long. CDR3 loop: CASSLRVRGDTGELFF. Written as DNA, the CDR3 is TGTGCCAGCAGCTTAAGGGTCAGGGGAGACACCGGGGAGCTGTTTTTT.

This chain uses TRBV6-1 with TRBJ2-7; tentative D call: TRBD1 (5 bases). From germline, CDR1 is MNHNS and CDR2 SASEGT. Deletions cut 2 bases from V and 3 bases from J, with 14 bases between. The CDR3 totals 15 residues. For the CDR3, the DNA is TGTGCCAGCAGTGAATTCGAAGGGGCTTTCTACGAGCAGTACTTC. It yields the protein CASSEFEGAFYEQYF.

A remark on this clone: This likely comes from a read error, as the CDR3 has no conserved phenylalanine or tryptophan at its end. V is TRBV6-5 and J is TRBJ2-7, with TRBD1 matching over 9 bases. The CDR3 contains 16 residues. The germline V gene encodes CDR1 MNHEY and CDR2 SVGAGI. Unmatched junction bases numbered 11, after V lost 2 bases and J lost 6 bases. DNA of the CDR3: TGTGCCAGCAGTTACGCTCCGGGACAGGGTGATGGCGAGCAGTACCTC. It codes for CASSYAPGQGDGEQYL.

This sequence joins TRBV4-2 and TRBJ2-2, with a possible D match to TRBD1 (5 bases). This CDR3 contains 15 residues. Germline values: CDR1 LGHNA, CDR2 YNFKEQ. Trimming took off 1 base at V and 2 bases at J, with 8 bases between the two ends. CDR3 in amino acids: CASSQATVNTGELFF. The CDR3 bases are TGTGCCAGCAGCCAAGCGACAGTAAACACCGGGGAGCTGTTTTTT.

The chain couples TRBV9 to TRBJ2-2; D may be TRBD1 (6 bases). Per the germline V gene, CDR1 is SGDLS and CDR2 is YYNGEE. The germline V and J ends were trimmed by 0 bases and 0 bases, with 12 bases remaining between them. The CDR3 spans 17 residues. The CDR3 protein is CASSVAGHTTNTGELFF. The CDR3 DNA sequence: TGTGCCAGCAGCGTAGCGGGACACACAACGAACACCGGGGAGCTGTTTTTT.

The chain carries TRBV18 and TRBJ2-7; TRBD2 matches 14 bases. Germline V CDR1 and CDR2: KGHSH, LQKENI. Germline trimming cut 5 bases from V and 2 bases from J; bases unmatched to any gene: 2. The CDR3 contains 15 residues. The CDR3 region has the DNA TGTGCCAGCTCAGGACTAGCGGGAGGCACCTACGAGCAGTACTTC. This sequence encodes CASSGLAGGTYEQYF.

The CDR3 DNA reads as TGTGCCAGTAGCCTCGGGGGGCGGTACAATGAGCAGTTCTTC. Translated, it gives CASSLGGRYNEQFF. The chain couples TRBV19 to TRBJ2-1, with a weak D call TRBD2 (7 bases). The germline V gene has CDR1 LNHDA and CDR2 SQIVND (reference sequence). The CDR3 length is 14 residues. V shed 6 bases and J shed 4 bases, with 13 bases lying between them.

This chain uses TRBV5-1 with TRBJ1-3; 7 bases match TRBD1. After removal of 3 bases from V and 2 bases from J, the junction contained 5 bases not matched to a gene. The CDR3 spans 15 residues. From germline, CDR1 is SGHRS and CDR2 YFSETQ. The CDR3 loop is CASSSQTGTGNTIYF. The CDR3 nucleotides read TGCGCCAGCAGCTCCCAGACAGGGACTGGAAACACCATATATTTT.

The CDR3 loop reads CASSMQDTEAFF. The DNA of the CDR3 is TGTGCCAGCAGTATGCAGGACACTGAAGCTTTCTTT. The chain joins TRBV2 to TRBJ1-1; D unresolved. From germline, CDR1 is SNHLY and CDR2 FYNNEI. The V gene lost 5 bases and the J gene lost 3 bases, with 7 bases spanning the gap. The CDR3 sequence is 12 residues long.

For the CDR3, the DNA is TGTGCCAGCAGCGTAGGGACAGGGAGCCTTATCTCTGGAAACACCATATATTTT. Protein product: CASSVGTGSLISGNTIYF. This chain connects TRBV9 to TRBJ1-3; the match to TRBD1 covers 8 bases. V shed 0 bases, J shed 0 bases, and the junction held 8 bases outside the gene matches. The CDR3 extends over 18 amino acids. From germline, CDR1 is SGDLS and CDR2 YYNGEE.